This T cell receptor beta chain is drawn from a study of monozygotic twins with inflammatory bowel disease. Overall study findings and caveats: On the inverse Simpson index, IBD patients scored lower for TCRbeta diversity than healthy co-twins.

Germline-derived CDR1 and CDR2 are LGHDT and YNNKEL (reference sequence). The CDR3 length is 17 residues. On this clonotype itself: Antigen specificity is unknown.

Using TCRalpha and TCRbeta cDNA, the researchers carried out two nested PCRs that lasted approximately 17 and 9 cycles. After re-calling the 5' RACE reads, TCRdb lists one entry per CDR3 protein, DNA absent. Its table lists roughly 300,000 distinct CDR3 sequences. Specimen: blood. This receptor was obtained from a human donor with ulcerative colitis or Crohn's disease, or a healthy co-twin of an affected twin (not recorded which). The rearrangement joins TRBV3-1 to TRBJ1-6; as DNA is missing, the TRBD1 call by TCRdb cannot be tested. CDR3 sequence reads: CASSPGGRMAYNSPLHF.